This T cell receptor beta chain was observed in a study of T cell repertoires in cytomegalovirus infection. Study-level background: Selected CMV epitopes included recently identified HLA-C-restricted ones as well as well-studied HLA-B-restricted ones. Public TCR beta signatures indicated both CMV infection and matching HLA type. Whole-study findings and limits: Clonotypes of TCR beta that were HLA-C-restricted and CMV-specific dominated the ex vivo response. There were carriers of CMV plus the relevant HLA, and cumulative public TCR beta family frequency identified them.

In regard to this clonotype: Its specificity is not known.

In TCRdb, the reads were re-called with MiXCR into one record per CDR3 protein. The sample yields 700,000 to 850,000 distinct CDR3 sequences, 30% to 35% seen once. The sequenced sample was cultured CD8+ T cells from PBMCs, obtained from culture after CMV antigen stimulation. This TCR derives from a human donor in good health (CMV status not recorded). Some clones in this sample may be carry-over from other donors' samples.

Written as DNA, the CDR3 is TGCGCCAGCACTATCCTAGAGCCAGGACAGGCTGGTAACGAGCAGTACTTC. The encoded protein is CASTILEPGQAGNEQYF. J is TRBJ2-7 and V is TRBV23-1; TRBD1 agrees at 7 bases. TRBV23-1 is placed among ORFs of uncertain function. This CDR3 contains 17 residues. V dropped 7 bases and J dropped 5; count of bases not matched to a gene: 20.